These 17 T cell receptor beta chains came from one sample sequenced in a study of cytomegalovirus exposure and HLA in healthy donors. Primers for the PCR totalled 60 Vbeta and 13 Jbeta. Libraries were prepared by immunoSEQ multiplex PCR; TCRdb keeps only in-frame clonotypes and omits some of them. The sample records 150,000 or so clones, over 70% being singletons. Sequenced input: PBMCs. The receptors come from a woman in her thirties or forties in good health and CMV-seronegative.

The V call is TRBV5-8, the J call TRBJ2-7; the D is unclear. Germline lookup yields CDR1 SGHTS and CDR2 YDEGEE. V was cut by 3 bases and J by 4 bases, with 8 bases left in between. The CDR3 consists of 12 residues. CDR3 sequence reads: CASSSIQYEQYF. The CDR3 DNA sequence: TGTGCCAGCAGCTCAATACAATACGAGCAGTACTTC.

V and J are TRBV7-9 and TRBJ1-2; possible D gene TRBD1, 6 bases. The CDR3 is 13 residues long. The germline gives CDR1 SEHNR, CDR2 FQNEAQ (reference sequence). V gave up 1 base and J gave up 8 bases, with 11 bases separating them. The CDR3 DNA reads as TGTGCCAGCAGCTTAGTACAGGGCTCCGGCTACACCTTC. This gives the protein CASSLVQGSGYTF.

This chain joins TRBV7-9 and TRBJ2-3; 8 bases line up with TRBD2. V trimming: 5 bases; J trimming: 3 bases; junction bases outside the gene matches: 7. Germline CDR1 reads SEHNR; CDR2 reads FQNEAQ (reference sequence). The CDR3 length is 15 residues. CDR3 amino acids: CASSLPGLGTDTQYF. Here the CDR3 DNA reads TGTGCCAGCAGCCTACCGGGACTAGGAACAGATACGCAGTATTTT.

This chain uses TRBV5-1 with TRBJ2-7, with a weak D call TRBD1 (5 bases). V was cut by 2 bases and J by 5 bases, with 14 bases left in between. CDR3 size: 14 residues. Germline V lookup: CDR1 SGHRS, CDR2 YFSETQ. CDR3 sequence: CASSFEVQAHEQYF. For the CDR3, the DNA is TGCGCCAGCAGCTTTGAGGTACAGGCTCACGAGCAGTACTTC.

The V call is TRBV4-1, the J call TRBJ2-2; a weak D match, TRBD2 (6 bases). V was pared by 1 base and J by 8 bases, with 14 bases between. The CDR3 sequence is 15 residues long. Germline V CDR1 and CDR2: MGHRA, YSYEKL. CDR3 nucleotides: TGCGCCAGCAGCCAAGGAGACGGGAGACCGGGGGAGCTGTTTTTT. Translated: CASSQGDGRPGELFF.

The chain is built from TRBV19 and TRBJ2-1; 7 bases align to TRBD1. V was clipped by 6 bases and J by 5 bases; unmatched bases: 4. The CDR3 is 13 amino acids. Looked up from germline, CDR1 is LNHDA and CDR2 is SQIVND (reference sequence). DNA for the CDR3: TGTGCCAGTAGCTTGGGACAGAACAATGAGCAGTTCTTC. Protein product: CASSLGQNNEQFF.

The V call is TRBV5-6, the J call TRBJ2-7; D is undetermined. Looked up from germline, CDR1 is SGHDT and CDR2 is YYEEEE. The V gene lost 1 base and the J gene lost 4 bases, with 6 bases spanning the gap. This CDR3 spans 12 amino acids. The chain's CDR3 is CASSLFSYEQYF. In DNA form, the CDR3 reads TGTGCCAGCAGCTTGTTTTCATACGAGCAGTACTTC.

This clone has more than one count but fewer than ten. The V and J genes are TRBV7-9 and TRBJ2-1, with TRBD1 matching over 7 bases. With 4 bases clipped from V and 9 bases from J, the junction kept 12 bases outside the gene matches. The CDR3 length is 15 residues. In germline, CDR1 is SEHNR, CDR2 FQNEAQ (reference sequence). The CDR3 sequence is CASSYEGTVLSEQFF. CDR3 coding DNA: TGTGCCAGCAGCTACGAGGGGACAGTACTAAGTGAGCAGTTCTTC.

The J gene is TRBJ2-2, the V gene TRBV29-1; TRBD1 aligns across 10 bases. Germline-derived CDR1 and CDR2 are SQVTM and ANQGSEA. The CDR3 length is 13 residues. The V gene end was trimmed by 7 bases and the J gene end by 7 bases; junction bases not matched to a gene: 6. The CDR3, as DNA: TGCAGCGGCAGGACAGGGGGGAACGGGGAGCTGTTTTTT. Encoded protein: CSGRTGGNGELFF.

Note on this clone: An end of the junction differs from the germline gene, which may be a read error. At the DNA level, this CDR3 is encoded by other sequences in the same sample as well. J is TRBJ2-2 and V is TRBV4-3; TRBD1 matches 11 bases. The CDR3 spans 15 residues. In germline, CDR1 is LGHNA, CDR2 YSLEER. CDR3 in amino acids: CASIRDRGNTGELFF. For the CDR3, the DNA is TGCGCCAGCATACGGGACAGGGGGAACACCGGGGAACTGTTTTTT.

The V and J genes are TRBV9 and TRBJ1-5; D may be TRBD1 (6 bases). Trimming cost V 7 bases and J 5 bases, with 19 bases left between them. CDR3 size: 15 residues. Germline V CDR1 and CDR2: SGDLS, YYNGEE. The CDR3 is CASGLTGNRDQPQHF. CDR3 nucleotides: TGTGCCAGCGGACTTACAGGGAACAGGGATCAGCCCCAGCATTTT.

This clone was counted a few times. One junction end does not reproduce the germline sequence, and a read error may be involved. The chain employs TRBV5-1 and TRBJ2-6; TRBD1 is a possible D gene (5 bases). Germline-derived CDR1 and CDR2 are SGHRS and YFSETQ. CDR3 size: 17 residues. DNA of the CDR3: TGCGCCAGCAGCTTGAATGTCAGGCTCTCTGGGGCCAACGGCCTGACTTTC. Amino acids: CASSLNVRLSGANGLTF.

This chain joins TRBV6-1 and TRBJ2-7; D is possibly TRBD2 (7 bases). Germline V lookup: CDR1 MNHNS, CDR2 SASEGT. V lost 1 base and J lost 0, with 31 bases in between. There are 22 residues in the CDR3. CDR3 amino acids: CASSEVSYTRGGSRGLSYEQYF. In DNA, the CDR3 is TGTGCCAGCAGTGAAGTCTCGTATACGAGGGGGGGGAGTCGGGGACTCTCCTACGAGCAGTACTTC.

This clone was observed a single time. The rearrangement links TRBV10-3 to TRBJ1-2; tentatively, D is TRBD1 (5 bases). The V gene's germline CDR1 is ENHRY and CDR2 SYGVKD. The V gene lost 6 bases and the J gene lost 5 bases, with 16 bases spanning the gap. CDR3 size: 14 residues. The CDR3 is CAIREAGVLYGYTF. Here the CDR3 DNA reads TGTGCCATCAGGGAGGCGGGGGTTCTTTATGGCTACACCTTC.

CDR3 DNA sequence: TGTGCCAGCAGCTTTTGGTGGACTAGCGGGGGGGTTGCAGATACGCAGTATTTT. Protein: CASSFWWTSGGVADTQYF. The V and J genes are TRBV7-9 and TRBJ2-3; 15 bases map to TRBD2. V lost 3 bases, J lost 4 bases, and 8 bases stayed unmatched. The CDR3 contains 18 residues. Germline-derived CDR1 and CDR2 are SEHNR and FQNEAQ (reference sequence).

This clone was detected once. J is TRBJ2-7 and V is TRBV7-2, with D perhaps matching TRBD2 (6 bases). V was clipped by 4 bases and J by 1 base, with 20 bases between them. This CDR3 is 17 amino acids long. In germline, CDR1 is SGHTA, CDR2 FQGNSA. Here the CDR3 reads CASSSPDGGDFSYEQYF. CDR3 bases: TGTGCCAGCAGCTCACCTGACGGGGGAGATTTTTCCTACGAGCAGTACTTC.

Only a few counts were recorded for this clone. The chain couples TRBV2 to TRBJ2-1; TRBD2 matches at 9 bases. The CDR3 sequence is 15 residues long. CDR1 and CDR2 from the germline V gene are SNHLY and FYNNEI. After removal of 4 bases from V and 1 base from J, the junction contained 2 bases not matched to a gene. The CDR3 nucleotides are TGTGCCAGCAGTGGCGCGGGGGGGTCCTACAATGAGCAGTTCTTC. Translating gives CASSGAGGSYNEQFF.